Below, 17 T cell receptor beta chains from the same sample are listed, as sequenced in a study of PD-1 blockade in classical Hodgkin lymphoma. Time point here: cycle 4 day 1 (C4D1), after five to seven weeks of nivolumab. After autologous stem cell transplantation all patients relapsed, and prior brentuximab vedotin exposure differed between cohorts. Profiling relied on immunoSEQ multiplex PCR, and the TCRdb table lists in-frame clones only, not all of them. The data show some 19,000 clones, with approximately 80% seen just once and roughly 22% held by the top ten. The input for sequencing was peripheral blood mononuclear cells (PBMCs), taken before the fourth cycle of nivolumab. These receptors came from a human donor with classical Hodgkin lymphoma.

This clone was picked up one time. V is TRBV19 and J is TRBJ1-2; D may be TRBD1 (5 bases). The V end lost 5 bases, the J end lost 3 bases, and 16 bases lay between the germline ends. CDR1 is LNHDA and CDR2 is SQIVND in the germline V gene (reference sequence). The CDR3 has 15 residues. The CDR3, as DNA: TGTGCCAGTAGTTTAATGAGGGACGGAGACTATGGCTACACCTTC. Amino acids: CASSLMRDGDYGYTF.

The chain is built from TRBV6-5 and TRBJ2-1; possibly TRBD1 for D (8 bases). Germline CDR1 reads MNHEY; CDR2 reads SVGAGI. Trimming took off 5 bases at V and 5 bases at J, with 16 bases between the two ends. The CDR3 sequence is 15 residues long. CDR3 coding DNA: TGTGCCAGCAGTGCGACAGGGGCGGGGGACAATGAGCAGTTCTTC. Translated: CASSATGAGDNEQFF.

This chain connects TRBV30 to TRBJ2-5; no reliable D call. This CDR3 region has 11 residues. Germline V gene data show CDR1 as GTSNPN and CDR2 as SVGIG (reference sequence). V was cut by 4 bases and J by 5 bases, with 8 bases left in between. The CDR3 DNA follows: TGTGCCTGGATTCGGTGGGAGACCCAGTACTTC. Amino acid sequence: CAWIRWETQYF.

This chain connects TRBV6-1 to TRBJ2-5; D is perhaps TRBD1 (8 bases). Deletions cut 11 bases from V and 4 bases from J, with 20 bases between. There are 14 residues in the CDR3. Germline values: CDR1 MNHNS, CDR2 SASEGT. This CDR3 is CASKQGGKGETQYF. The CDR3 DNA is TGTGCCTCAAAACAGGGGGGGAAAGGAGAGACCCAGTACTTC.

This rearrangement joins TRBV7-9 to TRBJ2-2, with 8 bases fitting TRBD1. The CDR3 runs 16 residues. V shed 1 base and J 0 bases; nucleotides not matched to a gene: 1. Germline V gene sequence: CDR1 SEHNR, CDR2 FQNEAQ (reference sequence). DNA of the CDR3: TGTGCCAGCAGCTTAGGACAGGGGTCGAACACCGGGGAGCTGTTTTTT. Encoded protein: CASSLGQGSNTGELFF. The whole variable domain, filled in from reference TRBV7-9 and TRBJ2-2, reads DTGVSQNPRHKITKRGQNVTFRCDPISEHNRLYWYRQTLGQGPEFLTYFQNEAQLEKSRLLSDRFSAERPKGSFSTLEIQRTEQGDSAMYLCASSLGQGSNTGELFFGEGSRLTVL.

The chain couples TRBV7-6 to TRBJ1-1, with a weak D call TRBD1 (6 bases). Trimming took off 0 bases at V and 6 bases at J, with 14 bases between the two ends. Germline assignment: CDR1 SGHVS and CDR2 FNYEAQ. The CDR3 has 15 residues. For the CDR3, the DNA is TGTGCCAGCAGCTTAGCAACAGGGCTCCAATCTGAAGCTTTCTTT. This gives the protein CASSLATGLQSEAFF.

This chain joins TRBV5-1 and TRBJ2-3; D is uncertain. The CDR3 spans 13 residues. CDR1 is SGHRS and CDR2 is YFSETQ in the germline V gene. The V gene lost 5 bases and the J gene lost 1 base, with 8 bases spanning the gap. The CDR3 DNA sequence: TGCGCCAGCAGACTCGTAGGCACAGATACGCAGTATTTT. This codes for CASRLVGTDTQYF.

The rearrangement links TRBV5-1 to TRBJ2-2; D not certain. Deletions cut 0 bases from V and 6 bases from J, with 6 bases between. The germline V gene encodes CDR1 SGHRS and CDR2 YFSETQ. The length of the CDR3 is 13 residues. Here the CDR3 DNA reads TGCGCCAGCAGCTTGGCGTCTTCCGGGGAGCTGTTTTTT. Translating gives CASSLASSGELFF. The full variable domain, with the rest looked up from reference TRBV5-1 and TRBJ2-2, is KAGVTQTPRYLIKTRGQQVTLSCSPISGHRSVSWYQQTPGQGLQFLFEYFSETQRNKGNFPGRFSGRQFSNSRSEMNVSTLELGDSALYLCASSLASSGELFFGEGSRLTVL.

The V call is TRBV5-4, the J call TRBJ2-1; D possibly uses TRBD1 or TRBD2 (5 bases each). Trimming took 4 bases from V and 12 from J, leaving 11 bases between them. Per the germline V gene, CDR1 is SGHNT and CDR2 is YYREEE (reference sequence). The CDR3 runs to 11 residues. This CDR3 is CASSTGLLQFF. Written as DNA, the CDR3 is TGTGCCAGCAGCACAGGACTCTTGCAGTTCTTC.

The J gene is TRBJ1-4, the V gene TRBV6-4; D remains ambiguous. Trimming took off 0 bases at V and 10 bases at J, with 12 bases between the two ends. This CDR3 is 14 amino acids long. Germline CDR1 MRHNA, CDR2 SNTAGT. CDR3 sequence (DNA): TGTGCCAGCAGTGACTCGGTTCCGGGTGGAAAACTGTTTTTT. It yields the protein CASSDSVPGGKLFF.

The chain is built from TRBV11-2 and TRBJ1-2; D unclear. CDR1 is SGHAT, CDR2 FQNNGV, per germline. Deletions cut 1 base from V and 6 bases from J, with 9 bases between. The CDR3 extends over 13 amino acids. The CDR3, as DNA: TGTGCCAGCAGCTTAGGGACGAGCAATGGCTACACCTTC. Its translation: CASSLGTSNGYTF.

The chain carries TRBV5-6 and TRBJ1-2; maybe TRBD1 (6 bases). The CDR3 covers 18 residues. Germline values: CDR1 SGHDT, CDR2 YYEEEE. V gave up 1 base and J gave up 7 bases, with 26 bases separating them. The CDR3 region has the DNA TGTGCCAGCAGCTTGATGGGTGTATGGGGGGCAGGTAGGAGTGGCTACACCTTC. This translates into CASSLMGVWGAGRSGYTF.

This CDR3 is CASITGSDYEQYF. The CDR3 DNA follows: TGCGCCAGCATCACCGGGTCTGACTACGAGCAGTACTTC. The chain employs TRBV10-1 and TRBJ2-7; D ambiguous. Between the trimmed V and J ends, which lost 7 bases and 3 bases, there was a span of 13 bases. CDR3 length equals 13 residues. Per germline, CDR1 WNHNN and CDR2 SYGVQD (reference sequence).

The chain employs TRBV14 and TRBJ2-1; 7 bases line up with TRBD2. The ends lost 1 base at V and 12 bases at J; junction bases unmatched: 9. CDR1 is SGHDN, CDR2 FVKESK, per germline. CDR3 length: 14 residues. The CDR3 bases are TGTGCCAGCAGCCAAGCGTCGGGGGGTGGCGGGCAGTTCTTC. Translation gives CASSQASGGGGQFF.

This clone was detected only once. The chain joins TRBV11-2 to TRBJ2-3; a possible D gene is TRBD2 (5 bases). The germline V gene encodes CDR1 SGHAT and CDR2 FQNNGV. This CDR3 is 17 amino acids long. Trimming shortened V by 1 base and J by 8 bases, and 22 bases separated the two germline ends. CDR3 protein: CASSLGSGILPRVTQYF. CDR3 nucleotides: TGTGCCAGCAGCTTAGGGTCAGGCATACTCCCGAGGGTTACGCAGTATTTT.

The chain joins TRBV6-6 to TRBJ1-1, with D perhaps TRBD1 (5 bases). The germline gives CDR1 MNHNY, CDR2 SVGAGI (reference sequence). The CDR3 length is 12 residues. The ends were cut back, 6 bases at V and 10 bases at J, with 15 bases in the middle. CDR3: CASSQTGISAFF. Written as DNA, the CDR3 is TGTGCCAGCAGCCAAACAGGTATCTCAGCTTTCTTT.

This clone has more than one count but fewer than ten. The chain combines TRBV2 with TRBJ1-5; 8 nucleotides agree with TRBD1. V lost 7 bases and J lost 6; bases outside the gene matches: 5. The CDR3 is made up of 13 amino acids. Germline V CDR1 and CDR2: SNHLY, FYNNEI. Here the CDR3 reads CASTGGYGQPQHF. The CDR3 region has the DNA TGTGCCAGCACAGGGGGCTACGGTCAGCCCCAGCATTTT.